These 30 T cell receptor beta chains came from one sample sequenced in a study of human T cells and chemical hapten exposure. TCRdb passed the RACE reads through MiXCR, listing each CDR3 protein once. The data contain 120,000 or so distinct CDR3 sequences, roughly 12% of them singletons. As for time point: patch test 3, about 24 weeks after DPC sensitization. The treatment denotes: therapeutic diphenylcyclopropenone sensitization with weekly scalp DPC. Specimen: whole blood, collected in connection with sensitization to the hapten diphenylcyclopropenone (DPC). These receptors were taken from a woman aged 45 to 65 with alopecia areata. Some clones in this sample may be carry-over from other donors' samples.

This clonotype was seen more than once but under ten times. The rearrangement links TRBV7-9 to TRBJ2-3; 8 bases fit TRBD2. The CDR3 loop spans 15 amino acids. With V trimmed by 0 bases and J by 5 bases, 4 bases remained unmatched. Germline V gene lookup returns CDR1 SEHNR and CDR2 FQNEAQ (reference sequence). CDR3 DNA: TGTGCCAGCAGCTTAGCCCAGCGGGGGAAAGATACGCAGTATTTT. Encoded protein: CASSLAQRGKDTQYF.

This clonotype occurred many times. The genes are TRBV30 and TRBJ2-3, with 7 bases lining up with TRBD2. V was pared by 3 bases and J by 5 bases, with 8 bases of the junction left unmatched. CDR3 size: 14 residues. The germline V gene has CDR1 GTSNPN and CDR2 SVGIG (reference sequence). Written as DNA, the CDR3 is TGTGCCTGGAGGGTGCGGGGAGGGGAAGATACGCAGTATTTT. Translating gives CAWRVRGGEDTQYF.

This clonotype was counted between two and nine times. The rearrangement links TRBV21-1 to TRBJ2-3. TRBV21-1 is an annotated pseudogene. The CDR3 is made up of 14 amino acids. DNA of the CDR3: TGTGCCAGCCTCACGGTGCGTGGCACAGATACGCAGTATTTT. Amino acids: CASLTVRGTDTQYF.

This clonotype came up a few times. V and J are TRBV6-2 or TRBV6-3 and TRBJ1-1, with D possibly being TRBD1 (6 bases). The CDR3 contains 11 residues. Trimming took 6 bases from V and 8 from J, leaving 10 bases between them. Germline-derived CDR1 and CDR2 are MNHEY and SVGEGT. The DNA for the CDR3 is TGTGCCAGCAGCCACGGGACAGAAGCTTTCTTT. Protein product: CASSHGTEAFF.

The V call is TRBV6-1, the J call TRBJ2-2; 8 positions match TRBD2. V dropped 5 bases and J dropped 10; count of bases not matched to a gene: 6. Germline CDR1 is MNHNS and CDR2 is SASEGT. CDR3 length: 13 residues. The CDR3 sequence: CASSPGTREELFF. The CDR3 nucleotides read TGTGCCAGCAGTCCCGGGACTAGAGAGGAGCTGTTTTTT.

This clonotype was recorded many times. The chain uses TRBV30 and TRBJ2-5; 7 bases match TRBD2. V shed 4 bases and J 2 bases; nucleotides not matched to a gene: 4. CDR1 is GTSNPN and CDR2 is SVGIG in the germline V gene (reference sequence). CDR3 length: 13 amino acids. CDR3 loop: CAWNRGDQETQYF. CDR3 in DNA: TGTGCCTGGAATCGGGGGGATCAAGAGACCCAGTACTTC.

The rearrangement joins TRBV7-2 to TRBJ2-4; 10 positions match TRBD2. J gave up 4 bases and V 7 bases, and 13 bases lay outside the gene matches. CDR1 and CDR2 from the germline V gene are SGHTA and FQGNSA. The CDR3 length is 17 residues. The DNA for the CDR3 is TGTGCCAGCACCAAGGCTAGCGGGGGCCCCCGGAAAAACATTCAGTACTTC. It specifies CASTKASGGPRKNIQYF.

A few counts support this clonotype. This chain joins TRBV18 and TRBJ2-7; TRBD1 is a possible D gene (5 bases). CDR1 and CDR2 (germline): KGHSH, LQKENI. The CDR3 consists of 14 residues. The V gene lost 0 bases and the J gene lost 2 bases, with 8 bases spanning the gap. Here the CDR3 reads CASSPPDSTYEQYF. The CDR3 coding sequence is TGTGCCAGCTCACCACCCGACAGCACCTACGAGCAGTACTTC.

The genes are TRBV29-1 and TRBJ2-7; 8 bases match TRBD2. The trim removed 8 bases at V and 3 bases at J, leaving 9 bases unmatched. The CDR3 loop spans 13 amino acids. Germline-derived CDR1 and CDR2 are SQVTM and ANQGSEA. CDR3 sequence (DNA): TGCAGCTTCGCGGGGGGCGAAGTCTACGAGCAGTACTTC. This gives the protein CSFAGGEVYEQYF.

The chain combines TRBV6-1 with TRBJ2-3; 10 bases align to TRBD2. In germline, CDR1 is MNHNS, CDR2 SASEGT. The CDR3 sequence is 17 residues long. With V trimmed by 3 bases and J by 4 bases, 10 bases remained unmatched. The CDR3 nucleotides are TGTGCCAGCAGTGAGGCAGGTAGCGGGAGGTGCGCAGATACGCAGTATTTT. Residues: CASSEAGSGRCADTQYF.

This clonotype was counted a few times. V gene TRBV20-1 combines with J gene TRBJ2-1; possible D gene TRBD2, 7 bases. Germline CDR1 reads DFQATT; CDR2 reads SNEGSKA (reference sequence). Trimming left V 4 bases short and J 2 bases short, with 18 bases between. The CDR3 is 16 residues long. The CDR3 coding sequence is TGCAGTGCTAACCTTCCCGGGGGGCGGGCCTACAATGAGCAGTTCTTC. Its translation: CSANLPGGRAYNEQFF.

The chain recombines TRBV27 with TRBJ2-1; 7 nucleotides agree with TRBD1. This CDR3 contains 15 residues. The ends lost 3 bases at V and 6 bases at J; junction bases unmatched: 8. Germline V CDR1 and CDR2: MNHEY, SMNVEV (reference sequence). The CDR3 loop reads CASSFRQTGSNEQFF. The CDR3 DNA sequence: TGTGCCAGCAGTTTCCGACAGACAGGGAGCAATGAGCAGTTCTTC.

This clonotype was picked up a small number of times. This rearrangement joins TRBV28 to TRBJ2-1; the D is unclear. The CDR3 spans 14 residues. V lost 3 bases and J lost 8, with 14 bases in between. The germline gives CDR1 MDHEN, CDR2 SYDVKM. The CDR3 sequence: CASSLTASTDEQFF. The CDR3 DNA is TGTGCCAGCAGTTTGACGGCCTCGACGGATGAGCAGTTCTTC.

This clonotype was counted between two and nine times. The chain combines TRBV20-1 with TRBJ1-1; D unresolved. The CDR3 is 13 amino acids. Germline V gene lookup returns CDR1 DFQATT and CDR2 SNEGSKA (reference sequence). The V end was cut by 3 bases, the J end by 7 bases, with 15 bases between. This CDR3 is CSASGWSAHEAFF. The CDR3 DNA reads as TGCAGTGCTAGCGGGTGGAGTGCGCATGAAGCTTTCTTT.

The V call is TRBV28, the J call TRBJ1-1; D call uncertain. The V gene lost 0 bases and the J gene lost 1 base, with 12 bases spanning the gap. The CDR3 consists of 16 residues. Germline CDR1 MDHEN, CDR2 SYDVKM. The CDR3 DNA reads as TGTGCCAGCAGTTTATGGGCTGCAAGCTCGAACACTGAAGCTTTCTTT. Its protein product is CASSLWAASSNTEAFF.

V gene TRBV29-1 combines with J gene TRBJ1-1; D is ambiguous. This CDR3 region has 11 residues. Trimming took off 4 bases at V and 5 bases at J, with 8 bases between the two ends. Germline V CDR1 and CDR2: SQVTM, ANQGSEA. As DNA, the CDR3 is TGCAGCGTTGTAAGAGGGACTGAAGCTTTCTTT. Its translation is CSVVRGTEAFF.

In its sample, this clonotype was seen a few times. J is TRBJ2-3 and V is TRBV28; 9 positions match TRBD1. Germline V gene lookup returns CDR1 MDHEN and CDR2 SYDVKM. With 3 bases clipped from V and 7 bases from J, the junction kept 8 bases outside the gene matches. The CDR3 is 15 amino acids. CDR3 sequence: CASSLTGGRPNTQYF. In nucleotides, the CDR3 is TGTGCCAGCAGTTTGACAGGGGGGCGACCTAATACGCAGTATTTT.

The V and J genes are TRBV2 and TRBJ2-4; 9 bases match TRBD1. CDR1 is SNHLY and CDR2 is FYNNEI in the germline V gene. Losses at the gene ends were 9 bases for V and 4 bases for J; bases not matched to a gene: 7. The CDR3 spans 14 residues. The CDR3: CASRGTGLKNIQYF. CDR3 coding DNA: TGTGCCAGTCGGGGGACAGGGCTAAAAAACATTCAGTACTTC.

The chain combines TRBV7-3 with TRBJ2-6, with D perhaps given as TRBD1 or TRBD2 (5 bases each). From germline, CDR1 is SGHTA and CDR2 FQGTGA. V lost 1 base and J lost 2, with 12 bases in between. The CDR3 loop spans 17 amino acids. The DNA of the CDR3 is TGTGCCAGCAGCTTAAATATCGTGGGGGCTGGGGCCAACGTCCTGACTTTC. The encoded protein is CASSLNIVGAGANVLTF.

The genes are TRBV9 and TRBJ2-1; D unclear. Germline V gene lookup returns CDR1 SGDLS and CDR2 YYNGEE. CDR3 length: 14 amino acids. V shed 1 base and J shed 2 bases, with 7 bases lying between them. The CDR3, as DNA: TGTGCCAGCAGCGTATTGGAAGCCTACAATGAGCAGTTCTTC. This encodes CASSVLEAYNEQFF.

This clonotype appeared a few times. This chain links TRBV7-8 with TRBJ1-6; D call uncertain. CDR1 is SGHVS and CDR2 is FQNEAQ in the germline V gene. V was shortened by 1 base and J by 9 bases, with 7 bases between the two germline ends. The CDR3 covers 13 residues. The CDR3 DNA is TGTGCCAGCAGCTTAGACGAGATTTCACCCCTCCACTTT. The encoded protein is CASSLDEISPLHF.

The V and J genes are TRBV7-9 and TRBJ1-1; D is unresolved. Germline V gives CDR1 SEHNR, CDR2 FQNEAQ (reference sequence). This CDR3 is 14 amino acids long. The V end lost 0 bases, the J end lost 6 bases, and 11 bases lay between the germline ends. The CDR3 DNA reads TGTGCCAGCAGCTTAGCCCCGGGATGGGCTGAAGCTTTCTTT. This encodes CASSLAPGWAEAFF.

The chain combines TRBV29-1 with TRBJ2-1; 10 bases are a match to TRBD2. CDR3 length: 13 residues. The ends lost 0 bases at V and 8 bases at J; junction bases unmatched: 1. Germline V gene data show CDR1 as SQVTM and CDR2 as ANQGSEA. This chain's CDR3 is CSVEDGTSDEQFF. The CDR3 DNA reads TGCAGCGTTGAAGATGGGACTAGCGATGAGCAGTTCTTC.

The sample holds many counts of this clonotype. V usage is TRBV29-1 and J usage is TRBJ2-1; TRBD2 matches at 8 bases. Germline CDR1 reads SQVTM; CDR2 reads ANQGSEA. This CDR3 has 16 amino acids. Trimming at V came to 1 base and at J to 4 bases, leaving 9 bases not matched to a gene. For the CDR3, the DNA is TGCAGCGTTGAAGCCCAAATTAGCGGGAAGTACAATGAGCAGTTCTTC. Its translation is CSVEAQISGKYNEQFF.

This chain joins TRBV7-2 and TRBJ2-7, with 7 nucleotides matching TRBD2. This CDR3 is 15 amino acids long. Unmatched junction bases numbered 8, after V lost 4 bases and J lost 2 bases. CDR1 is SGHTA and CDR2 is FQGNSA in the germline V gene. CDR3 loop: CASSSKRGRPYEQYF. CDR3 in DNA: TGTGCCAGCAGCTCCAAGCGGGGAAGACCCTACGAGCAGTACTTC.

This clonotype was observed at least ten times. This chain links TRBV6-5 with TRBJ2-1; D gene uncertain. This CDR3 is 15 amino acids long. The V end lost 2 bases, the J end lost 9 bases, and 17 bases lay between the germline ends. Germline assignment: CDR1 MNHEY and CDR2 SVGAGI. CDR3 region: CASSYGDRVGIEQFF. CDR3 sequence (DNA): TGTGCCAGCAGTTACGGGGATAGGGTGGGTATTGAGCAGTTCTTC.

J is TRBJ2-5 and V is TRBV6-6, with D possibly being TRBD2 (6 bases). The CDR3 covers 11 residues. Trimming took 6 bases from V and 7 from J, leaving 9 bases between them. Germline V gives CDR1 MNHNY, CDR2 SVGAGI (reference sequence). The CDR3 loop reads CASSSRGTQYF. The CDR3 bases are TGTGCCAGCAGCTCGCGGGGGACCCAGTACTTC.

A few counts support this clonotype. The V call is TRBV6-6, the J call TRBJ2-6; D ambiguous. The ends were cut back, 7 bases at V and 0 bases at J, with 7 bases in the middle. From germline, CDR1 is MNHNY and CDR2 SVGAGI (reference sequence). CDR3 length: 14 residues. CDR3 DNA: TGTGCCAGCATTCAAGGCTCTGGGGCCAACGTCCTGACTTTC. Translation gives CASIQGSGANVLTF.

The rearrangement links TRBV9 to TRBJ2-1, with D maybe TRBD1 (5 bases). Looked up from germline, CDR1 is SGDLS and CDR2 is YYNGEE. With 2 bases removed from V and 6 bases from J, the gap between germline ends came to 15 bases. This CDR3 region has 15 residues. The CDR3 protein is CASSVTPDSPNEQFF. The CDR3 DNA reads TGTGCCAGCAGCGTGACTCCAGACAGCCCCAATGAGCAGTTCTTC. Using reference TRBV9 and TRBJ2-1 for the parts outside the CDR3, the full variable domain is DSGVTQTPKHLITATGQRVTLRCSPRSGDLSVYWYQQSLDQGLQFLIQYYNGEERAKGNILERFSAQQFPDLHSELNLSSLELGDSALYFCASSVTPDSPNEQFFGPGTRLTVL.

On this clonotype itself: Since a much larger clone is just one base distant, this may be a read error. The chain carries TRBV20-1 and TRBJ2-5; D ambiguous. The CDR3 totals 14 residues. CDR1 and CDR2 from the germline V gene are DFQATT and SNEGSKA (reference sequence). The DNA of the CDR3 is TGCAGTGCTGGAGATGACGGGTACCAAGAGACCCAGTACTTC. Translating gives CSAGDDGYQETQYF.